This T cell receptor beta chain is from a study of identical twins (dated by TCRdb to 2015 to 2016). Describing the broader study: To test whether fetal clonotypes persist, the study used deep sequencing on TCR alpha and beta repertoires from monozygotic twins, unrelated adults of various ages, and cord blood. To rule out contamination, the twin experiments were replicated at different times with different library preparation protocols. General findings and caveats noted by the study authors: Because the same donors could not be followed over many years, the conclusions depended on cross-sectional statistical analysis. Zero-insertion analyses could be partly confounded by invariant T cells such as MAIT and iNKT, though diverse VJ usage argued against such confounding for most clonotypes. Recombination models systematically underestimated out-of-frame TCR alpha sharing in monozygotic twins but agreed with sharing between unrelated individuals. Compared with coincidental sharing between unrelated individuals, out-of-frame TCR alpha sequences shared between twins had an excess of sequences with low generation probability. Fewer insertions were carried by abundant cord blood beta clonotypes; a weaker similar trend was observed in young adult naive repertoires, while no such trend was observed in memory repertoires. In beta out-of-frame sequences, excess twin sharing was weaker, because having fewer shared sequences lowered the signal-to-noise ratio.

This clonotype was seen only a few times. What this receptor recognizes is not known. Per-nucleotide qualities are absent, and no much larger clonotype sits a single base away. Based on the germline V gene, the CDR1 and CDR2 sequences are MNHEY and SVGAGI. The CDR3, cysteine through phenylalanine, is 12 amino acids long. The entry retains the CDR3 DNA only, 36 bases that are in frame from base 1. Between the V and J ends, shortened by 6 bases and 4 bases respectively, the junction contains 9 bases. The library was obtained by 5' RACE. Instrument used: Illumina HiSeq 2000. Template switching added a universal primer binding site, and the final cDNA carried a unique molecular identifier that allowed TCR cDNA molecules to be counted accurately. Specific primers in the conserved constant-segment region were used to synthesize first-strand cDNA for TCR alpha and beta chains. To control for contamination, every cDNA library carried two barcodes: a SMART-Mk sample barcode plus Illumina barcodes. TruSeq adapter sequences along with Illumina sample barcodes were introduced in two successive PCR steps. The Illumina HiSeq platform was used with custom primers to sequence TCR alpha and beta cDNA libraries. The study's own analysis went as follows. MiGEC was used to process raw reads and extract unique molecular identifiers, and MiXCR was used to find CDR3 positions. For each individual, recombination models were inferred using an EM algorithm with the repgenHMM and IGoR tools. The tcR package in R was used for shared clonotype analysis, with sharing normalized by the product of cloneset sizes. To study raw recombination without the effects of thymic and clonal selection, out-of-frame nonproductive sequences were analyzed. TCRdb handled the public reads itself, with Q25 trimming in fastp and clone calling in MiXCR, and kept productive beta chains. Every entry covers one CDR3 protein and lists the most common genes and DNA from its rows. These V and J calls originate from TCRdb's pipeline instead of the authors' own analysis. In this sample the table shows under 250,000 distinct CDR3 sequences, around a tenth of which occur a single time. In total, the top ten clones hold 5% to 6.5% of the sample.

Only healthy Caucasian donors were included. Using Miltenyi CD45RO+ enrichment and human naive T-cell isolation kits, memory (CD45RO+) and naive T cells were isolated from PBMC. What was sequenced was memory (CD45RO+) T cells sorted from blood. What the cell subset or site label conveys for this sample: CD45RO+ enriched T cells. The sequence derives from a young woman in good health. The sequence links TRBV6-5 to TRBJ1-2; the D gene cannot be resolved reliably. This receptor has the CDR3 CASSAQRYGYTF. The nucleotides are TGTGCCAGCAGCGCTCAGCGCTATGGCTACACCTTC.